A single sample gave rise to the 30 T cell receptor beta chains below, sequenced in a study of T cell responses to AZD1222 COVID-19 vaccine listed by TCRdb under 2021. Libraries were built with the immunoSEQ multiplex PCR assay. The table was pulled from immuneACCESS by TCRdb, which kept in-frame rearrangements only. Such tables lose some clones; where checked, under half of the loss comes from unresolved V genes, and the rest has no known cause. This sample comprises 65,000 to 80,000 clones, just over 90% of them detected only once. The ten biggest clones cover 6% to 8.5% of the sample. Explained via the paper, the time point label denotes: baseline before first vaccination. According to the study, the label for this sample's treatment or condition signals: meningococcal conjugate vaccine given as trial control. Source: peripheral blood, taken on day 0 of MenACWY control vaccination. The source is an adult in good health.

This clone was seen once. The chain has TRBV7-9 and TRBJ1-4; D is uncertain. In germline, CDR1 is SEHNR, CDR2 FQNEAQ (reference sequence). The CDR3 runs to 16 residues. V was pared by 0 bases and J by 5 bases, with 13 bases between. The CDR3, as DNA: TGTGCCAGCAGCTTAGCGACGCCAGCCGGCAATGAAAAACTGTTTTTT. It is translated as CASSLATPAGNEKLFF.

This clone was counted between two and nine times. V is TRBV5-1 and J is TRBJ2-7; the D is unclear. Germline-derived CDR1 and CDR2 are SGHRS and YFSETQ. Trimming left V 4 bases short and J 1 base short, with 12 bases between. This CDR3 comprises 14 residues. This chain's CDR3 is CASSIPDPSYEQYF. DNA of the CDR3: TGCGCCAGCAGCATCCCGGACCCTTCCTACGAGCAGTACTTC. Combining the CDR3 with reference TRBV5-1 and TRBJ2-7 gives the whole variable domain KAGVTQTPRYLIKTRGQQVTLSCSPISGHRSVSWYQQTPGQGLQFLFEYFSETQRNKGNFPGRFSGRQFSNSRSEMNVSTLELGDSALYLCASSIPDPSYEQYFGPGTRLTVT.

This chain connects TRBV6-6 to TRBJ1-5; 8 bases fit TRBD1. The CDR3 is 16 amino acids. Losses at the gene ends were 0 bases for V and 3 bases for J; bases not matched to a gene: 4. The germline V gene has CDR1 MNHNY and CDR2 SVGAGI (reference sequence). In DNA, the CDR3 is TGTGCCAGCAGTTACTCCGGACAGGGTACCAATCAGCCCCAGCATTTT. It codes for CASSYSGQGTNQPQHF.

The chain joins TRBV6-5 to TRBJ1-1, with D perhaps TRBD1 (5 bases). The CDR3 has 13 residues. Trimming removed 7 bases at V and 0 bases at J, with 9 bases between. Per the germline V gene, CDR1 is MNHEY and CDR2 is SVGAGI. CDR3 residues: CASTGQLNTEAFF. CDR3 in DNA: TGTGCCAGCACCGGACAATTGAACACTGAAGCTTTCTTT.

CDR3 bases: TGTGCCAGCTCACGCGGAAGTCCGGGACTGAACACTGAAGCTTTCTTT. The encoded protein is CASSRGSPGLNTEAFF. This chain joins TRBV18 and TRBJ1-1; a weak D match, TRBD1 (5 bases). V was trimmed by 4 bases and J by 0 bases, leaving 15 bases between them. The CDR3 loop spans 16 amino acids. The V gene's germline CDR1 is KGHSH and CDR2 LQKENI.

This clone has a single count. The chain uses TRBV2 and TRBJ2-2, with no clear D. Germline V gene lookup returns CDR1 SNHLY and CDR2 FYNNEI. V was trimmed by 7 bases and J by 3 bases, leaving 12 bases between them. The CDR3 sequence is 14 residues long. The chain's CDR3 is CASKEILYTGELFF. CDR3 bases: TGTGCCAGCAAGGAGATCCTGTACACCGGGGAGCTGTTTTTT.

This clone has just one count. V gene TRBV28 combines with J gene TRBJ1-1, with D possibly matching TRBD1 (5 bases). CDR1 MDHEN and CDR2 SYDVKM come from the germline V gene. The CDR3 covers 18 residues. The V and J ends lost 4 bases and 2 bases respectively, with 23 bases between them. The CDR3 loop reads CASSSLFRLGGPNTEAFF. CDR3 coding DNA: TGTGCCAGCAGTTCCCTTTTTCGGCTCGGGGGACCAAACACTGAAGCTTTCTTT.

For the CDR3, the DNA is TGTGCCATCAGTGATGGGGGACAGGGTAGGCAGGCCCAGCATTTT. It specifies CAISDGGQGRQAQHF. The chain is built from TRBV10-3 and TRBJ1-5; 9 positions match TRBD1. Per the germline V gene, CDR1 is ENHRY and CDR2 is SYGVKD. The CDR3 covers 15 residues. The ends lost 3 bases at V and 11 bases at J; junction bases unmatched: 11.

The V and J genes are TRBV6-1 and TRBJ2-7, with 7 bases fitting TRBD1. The CDR3 runs to 17 residues. Germline CDR1 and CDR2: MNHNS and SASEGT. The trim removed 3 bases at V and 4 bases at J, leaving 15 bases unmatched. The CDR3 bases are TGTGCCAGCAGTGATCTGGACAGGACAGTGTCAGCTTACGAGCAGTACTTC. This translates into CASSDLDRTVSAYEQYF.

CDR3 protein: CARRPGQGEQYF. The CDR3 DNA is TGTGCCAGAAGACCTGGGCAGGGTGAGCAGTATTTT. The chain recombines TRBV21-1 with TRBJ2-3; the table's D call TRBD1 went unverified against the DNA. TRBV21-1 is a listed pseudogene. The CDR3 covers 12 residues.

The chain employs TRBV6-4 and TRBJ2-2; D possibly corresponds to TRBD2 (7 bases). Germline CDR1 MRHNA, CDR2 SNTAGT. This CDR3 has 14 residues. Deletions cut 6 bases from V and 1 base from J, with 9 bases between. The CDR3 spells CASRRGQNTGELFF. Here the CDR3 DNA reads TGTGCCAGCAGGCGGGGGCAGAACACCGGGGAGCTGTTTTTT.

This chain connects TRBV28 to TRBJ1-3; the D is unclear. The germline V and J ends were trimmed by 4 bases and 4 bases, with 17 bases remaining between them. CDR3 length: 16 residues. Germline values: CDR1 MDHEN, CDR2 SYDVKM. CDR3 coding DNA: TGTGCCAGCAGTTCCTCAGGATTGAGCGCAGGAAACACCATATATTTT. It specifies CASSSSGLSAGNTIYF.

The V gene is TRBV7-6, the J gene TRBJ2-3, with TRBD1 identical over 9 bases. With V trimmed by 1 base and J by 5 bases, 4 bases remained unmatched. The germline V gene has CDR1 SGHVS and CDR2 FNYEAQ. This CDR3 region has 15 residues. The CDR3 DNA reads TGTGCCAGCAGCTTAGGGGGGACAGGGCAAGATACGCAGTATTTT. This gives the protein CASSLGGTGQDTQYF.

The chain carries TRBV6-5 and TRBJ1-3; 8 nucleotides agree with TRBD1. The length of the CDR3 is 15 residues. Unmatched junction bases numbered 4, after V lost 0 bases and J lost 6 bases. Germline V CDR1 and CDR2: MNHEY, SVGAGI. CDR3 in amino acids: CASSYSNQGANTIYF. The CDR3, as DNA: TGTGCCAGCAGTTACTCGAATCAGGGGGCAAACACCATATATTTT.

This chain connects TRBV11-3 to TRBJ2-1; D unclear. Germline V gives CDR1 SGHNT, CDR2 YENEEA. The CDR3 runs 12 residues. V lost 0 bases, J lost 10 bases, and 7 bases lay in between. The CDR3 loop reads CASSLDAGEQFF. CDR3 sequence (DNA): TGTGCCAGCAGCTTAGATGCCGGGGAGCAGTTCTTC.

This clone has only a few counts. The chain couples TRBV11-2 to TRBJ2-7, with a tentative D call TRBD1 (6 bases). V was shortened by 0 bases and J by 2 bases, with 14 bases between the two germline ends. Germline CDR1 is SGHAT and CDR2 is FQNNGV. The CDR3 sequence is 16 residues long. The CDR3 DNA sequence: TGTGCCAGCAGCTTAGAGGGGGAATGGGGGCCCTACGAGCAGTACTTC. Its translation: CASSLEGEWGPYEQYF.

This clone was found once. The chain carries TRBV11-3 and TRBJ2-1; the D gene is possibly TRBD1 (5 bases). With 5 bases removed from V and 5 bases from J, the gap between germline ends came to 7 bases. The CDR3 totals 12 residues. Germline V gene data show CDR1 as SGHNT and CDR2 as YENEEA. CDR3 sequence reads: CASSGADNEQFF. CDR3 coding DNA: TGTGCCAGCAGCGGGGCAGACAATGAGCAGTTCTTC.

The chain combines TRBV28 with TRBJ1-5, with 9 bases matching TRBD1. The V gene end was trimmed by 7 bases and the J gene end by 5 bases; junction bases not matched to a gene: 6. This CDR3 region has 14 residues. The germline V gene encodes CDR1 MDHEN and CDR2 SYDVKM. The CDR3 DNA sequence: TGTGCCAGCATGCCGACAGGGGGGTATCAGCCCCAGCATTTT. Its protein product is CASMPTGGYQPQHF.

The V gene is TRBV5-1, the J gene TRBJ2-3; TRBD1 matches at 10 bases. Trimming cost V 4 bases and J 5 bases; bases outside gene matches: 7. The CDR3 has 15 amino acids. The germline V gene encodes CDR1 SGHRS and CDR2 YFSETQ. Here the CDR3 reads CASSIGQGVIDTQYF. CDR3 sequence (DNA): TGCGCCAGCAGCATTGGACAGGGGGTGATAGATACGCAGTATTTT.

The rearrangement links TRBV14 to TRBJ2-1, with TRBD1 identical over 9 bases. Germline V gene sequence: CDR1 SGHDN, CDR2 FVKESK. After removal of 0 bases from V and 9 bases from J, the junction contained 15 bases not matched to a gene. The CDR3 loop spans 18 amino acids. For the CDR3, the DNA is TGTGCCAGCAGCCAAGATTACGGGGGGACAGGGAAGCAGGGTGAGCAGTTCTTC. It codes for CASSQDYGGTGKQGEQFF.

The chain couples TRBV30 to TRBJ1-6; no definite D call. Germline V gives CDR1 GTSNPN, CDR2 SVGIG (reference sequence). Trimming removed 3 bases from V and 0 bases from J, with 12 bases in between. The CDR3 is made up of 16 amino acids. CDR3 DNA sequence: TGTGCCTGGAGAGATAAGATTAACTCCTATAATTCACCCCTCCACTTT. Translation gives CAWRDKINSYNSPLHF.

With respect to this clone: Other DNA sequences in the same sample also yield this CDR3. The chain is built from TRBV28 and TRBJ1-2, with D possibly TRBD1 on 6 matching bases. This CDR3 is 13 amino acids long. Trimming cost V 2 bases and J 4 bases, with 8 bases left between them. Looked up from germline, CDR1 is MDHEN and CDR2 is SYDVKM. CDR3 loop: CASSLAGVYGYTF. The CDR3 DNA follows: TGTGCCAGCAGTTTAGCAGGGGTCTATGGCTACACCTTC.

The rearrangement joins TRBV28 to TRBJ2-5; D tentatively fits TRBD1 or TRBD2 (5 bases each). The CDR3 covers 13 residues. Trimming cost V 6 bases and J 4 bases, with 12 bases left between them. CDR1 and CDR2 from the germline V gene are MDHEN and SYDVKM. The CDR3 sequence: CASRHQGVETQYF. In nucleotides, the CDR3 is TGTGCCAGCAGGCACCAGGGAGTAGAGACCCAGTACTTC.

This clone came up once. CDR3 loop: CASSPAGSGELFF. For the CDR3, the DNA is TGTGCCAGCAGCCCGGCAGGGTCCGGGGAGCTGTTTTTT. The V gene is TRBV7-3, the J gene TRBJ2-2, with a possible D match to TRBD1 (5 bases). CDR3 length: 13 residues. CDR1 is SGHTA and CDR2 is FQGTGA in the germline V gene. Trimming removed 5 bases at V and 6 bases at J, with 10 bases between.

The rearrangement links TRBV4-3 to TRBJ1-3; 9 positions agree with TRBD1. Looked up from germline, CDR1 is LGHNA and CDR2 is YSLEER. CDR3 length equals 17 residues. Trimming cost V 3 bases and J 4 bases; bases outside gene matches: 10. The CDR3 DNA sequence: TGCGCCAGCAGCCAGGACCTGACAGGGGGTTACGGAAACACCATATATTTT. This gives the protein CASSQDLTGGYGNTIYF.

The rearrangement links TRBV5-1 to TRBJ2-6, with 9 bases identical to TRBD1. Germline V gene sequence: CDR1 SGHRS, CDR2 YFSETQ. Germline trimming cut 4 bases from V and 0 bases from J; bases unmatched to any gene: 5. The CDR3 spans 17 residues. CDR3 protein: CASSTTGGLSGANVLTF. The DNA for the CDR3 is TGCGCCAGCAGCACCACAGGGGGCCTCTCTGGGGCCAACGTCCTGACTTTC.

The chain links TRBV7-9 to TRBJ2-2; tentative D call: TRBD1 (5 bases). Per germline, CDR1 SEHNR and CDR2 FQNEAQ (reference sequence). The CDR3 totals 14 residues. V dropped 5 bases and J dropped 3 bases, with 10 bases sitting between them. The CDR3 is CASSLGRDTGELFF. In nucleotides, the CDR3 is TGTGCCAGCAGCCTCGGCAGGGACACCGGGGAGCTGTTTTTT.

The genes are TRBV7-9 and TRBJ2-5; tentatively, D is TRBD1 (6 bases). V lost 5 bases and J lost 9, with 19 bases in between. This CDR3 contains 14 residues. Germline CDR1 and CDR2: SEHNR and FQNEAQ (reference sequence). The chain's CDR3 is CASSPRTDATAQYF. Here the CDR3 DNA reads TGTGCCAGCAGCCCCCGGACAGATGCCACGGCCCAGTACTTC.

The chain recombines TRBV28 with TRBJ2-7; D is undetermined. The CDR3 extends over 12 amino acids. Germline values: CDR1 MDHEN, CDR2 SYDVKM. The germline V and J ends were trimmed by 3 bases and 8 bases, with 11 bases remaining between them. CDR3 in amino acids: CASSFHGTQQYF. For the CDR3, the DNA is TGTGCCAGCAGTTTCCACGGCACTCAGCAGTACTTC.

V and J are TRBV6-6 and TRBJ1-1, with D hard to call. V was shortened by 4 bases and J by 5 bases, with 14 bases between the two germline ends. CDR1 is MNHNY and CDR2 is SVGAGI in the germline V gene (reference sequence). The CDR3 runs 14 residues. CDR3 sequence reads: CASSSRVVETEAFF. The CDR3 DNA reads as TGTGCCAGCAGTTCACGGGTTGTGGAAACTGAAGCTTTCTTT.